The 8 T cell receptor beta chains below all came from one sample that was sequenced in a study of T-cell memory formation after mild COVID-19. TCRdb reprocessed the 5' RACE reads via MiXCR and lists one record per CDR3 protein. The sample shows over 50,000 distinct CDR3 sequences, 9.3% of them seen only once. The sample was PBMCs or a T cell subset sorted from them (not recorded which). Every receptor here comes from an adult woman who had mild COVID-19 (a few samples of this study predate the infection). Cell type and time point are not known.

This clonotype has a handful of counts. This sequence joins TRBV7-6 and TRBJ1-5, with TRBD1 identical over 7 bases. With 5 bases clipped from V and 4 bases from J, the junction kept 5 bases outside the gene matches. The germline gives CDR1 SGHVS, CDR2 FNYEAQ. The CDR3 contains 14 residues. CDR3 bases: TGTGCCAGCAGCGCCGGGACAGCAAATCAGCCCCAGCATTTT. Encoded protein: CASSAGTANQPQHF.

This chain joins TRBV20-1 and TRBJ1-1; D is perhaps TRBD1 (5 bases). V was clipped by 6 bases and J by 0 bases, with 11 bases between them. This CDR3 spans 13 amino acids. Per the germline V gene, CDR1 is DFQATT and CDR2 is SNEGSKA (reference sequence). The CDR3 here is CSAPGELNTEAFF. CDR3 sequence (DNA): TGCAGTGCCCCGGGGGAGTTGAACACTGAAGCTTTCTTT.

This clonotype was seen more than once but under ten times. The chain recombines TRBV18 with TRBJ2-6; 8 positions agree with TRBD1. Germline CDR1 reads KGHSH; CDR2 reads LQKENI. This CDR3 is 17 amino acids long. Trimming cost V 6 bases and J 0 bases; bases outside gene matches: 7. CDR3 amino acids: CASSTDRASSGANVLTF. CDR3 nucleotides: TGTGCCAGCTCGACGGACAGGGCCAGCTCTGGGGCCAACGTCCTGACTTTC.

This clonotype was observed many times. CDR3 sequence reads: CSVEDPGRMNTEAFF. The DNA for the CDR3 is TGCAGCGTTGAAGATCCTGGACGGATGAACACTGAAGCTTTCTTT. The chain carries TRBV29-1 and TRBJ1-1; D unresolved. V lost 0 bases, J lost 0 bases, and 11 bases lay in between. Germline V gene sequence: CDR1 SQVTM, CDR2 ANQGSEA. The CDR3 covers 15 residues.

Ten or more counts support this clonotype. The rearrangement uses TRBV7-6 and TRBJ2-1; 14 bases map to TRBD2. The V segment lost 5 bases and the J segment 7 bases; nucleotides outside the gene matches: 4. This CDR3 has 15 amino acids. Germline V gene sequence: CDR1 SGHVS, CDR2 FNYEAQ. In nucleotides, the CDR3 is TGTGCCAGCAGCCCCAGGACTAGCGGGGGGAATGAGCAGTTCTTC. Protein: CASSPRTSGGNEQFF. The full variable domain, with the rest looked up from reference TRBV7-6 and TRBJ2-1, is GAGVSQSPRYKVTKRGQDVALRCDPISGHVSLYWYRQALGQGPEFLTYFNYEAQQDKSGLPNDRFSAERPEGSISTLTIQRTEQRDSAMYRCASSPRTSGGNEQFFGPGTRLTVL.

The chain combines TRBV7-2 with TRBJ1-4; a possible D gene is TRBD1 (6 bases). Germline V gene lookup returns CDR1 SGHTA and CDR2 FQGNSA. V was trimmed by 0 bases and J by 0 bases, leaving 17 bases between them. This CDR3 has 19 amino acids. For the CDR3, the DNA is TGTGCCAGCAGCTTAGCCCGTCGAGGACAGCCCGCAACTAATGAAAAACTGTTTTTT. This encodes CASSLARRGQPATNEKLFF.

The chain uses TRBV18 and TRBJ2-1, with 8 nucleotides matching TRBD2. The CDR3 length is 17 residues. The germline CDR1 and CDR2 sequences are KGHSH and LQKENI. V trimming: 4 bases; J trimming: 8 bases; junction bases outside the gene matches: 16. CDR3 nucleotides: TGTGCCAGCTCACGAGCGCCCCCGGGACTAGGAGGCGATGAGCAGTTCTTC. Translated, it gives CASSRAPPGLGGDEQFF. The full variable domain, in which reference TRBV18 and TRBJ2-1 provide the parts outside the CDR3, is NAGVMQNPRHLVRRRGQEARLRCSPMKGHSHVYWYRQLPEEGLKFMVYLQKENIIDESGMPKERFSAEFPKEGPSILRIQQVVRGDSAAYFCASSRAPPGLGGDEQFFGPGTRLTVL.

This clonotype came up a few times. The gene calls are TRBV7-2 and TRBJ1-1; 7 nucleotides line up with TRBD1. This CDR3 is 14 amino acids long. The trim removed 1 base at V and 4 bases at J, leaving 3 bases unmatched. Germline values: CDR1 SGHTA, CDR2 FQGNSA. CDR3 loop: CASSLGSGGTEAFF. CDR3 coding DNA: TGTGCCAGCAGCTTAGGGTCAGGGGGCACTGAAGCTTTCTTT. Full variable domain (rest looked up from reference TRBV7-2 and TRBJ1-1): GAGVSQSPSNKVTEKGKDVELRCDPISGHTALYWYRQSLGQGLEFLIYFQGNSAPDKSGLPSDRFSAERTGGSVSTLTIQRTQQEDSAVYLCASSLGSGGTEAFFGQGTRLTVV.